The rows below give T cell receptor beta chains drawn from one sample of a study of blood T cell repertoires in COVID-19. Profiled with immunoSEQ multiplex PCR; TCRdb holds only in-frame clones, not every one. Among 220,000 or so clones listed, about four fifths were seen once. Sequences were obtained from PBMCs or T cells enriched from blood (not recorded which). The receptors stem from a woman aged 40 to 49 who had recovered from COVID-19. CDR3s leave out the opening cysteine and the closing phenylalanine or tryptophan. Expanded clones are given a class, and other clones once, few, many or no size at all.

clone size: NA
V gene: TRBV11-3
J gene: TRBJ1-1
CDR3 protein: ASSLEATMNTEAF

clone size: NA
V gene: TRBV5-1
J gene: TRBJ1-1
CDR3 protein: ASSFTGQNTEAF

clone size: NA
V gene: TRBV5-1
J gene: TRBJ1-6
CDR3 protein: ASRRETTGTSPLH

clone size: NA
V gene: TRBV27
J gene: TRBJ1-5
CDR3 protein: ASSSSPVFQPQH

clone size: NA
V gene: TRBV28
J gene: TRBJ2-1
CDR3 protein: ASRKSGTSGSSWEF

clone size: NA
V gene: TRBV19
J gene: TRBJ1-1
CDR3 protein: ASSQRRGDTEAF

clone size: NA
V gene: TRBV3-1/TRBV3-2
J gene: TRBJ2-6
CDR3 protein: ASRQGRGANVLT

clone size: once
V gene: TRBV30
J gene: TRBJ2-3
CDR3 protein: AWNAGGTTDTQY

clone size: few
V gene: TRBV27
J gene: TRBJ1-4
CDR3 protein: ASSLVGGEKLF

clone size: NA
V gene: TRBV7-9
J gene: TRBJ2-7
CDR3 protein: ASSSGTSGYEQY

clone size: NA
V gene: TRBV6-1
J gene: TRBJ1-2
CDR3 protein: ASSELFSGGYT

clone size: NA
V gene: TRBV28
J gene: TRBJ1-4
CDR3 protein: ASSPSGQEKLF

clone size: NA
V gene: TRBV30
J gene: TRBJ1-5
CDR3 protein: AWSVQGGYQPQH

clone size: NA
V gene: TRBV29-1
J gene: TRBJ2-7
CDR3 protein: SVEIGRTLTYEQY

clone size: few
V gene: TRBV5-6
J gene: TRBJ1-2
CDR3 protein: ASTAQGTYGYT

clone size: NA
V gene: TRBV5-4
J gene: TRBJ2-1
CDR3 protein: ASSLVGRGLEQF

clone size: NA
V gene: TRBV18
J gene: TRBJ2-6
CDR3 protein: ASSPLSGQGARGANVLT

clone size: NA
V gene: TRBV4-3
J gene: TRBJ2-1
CDR3 protein: ASSRAGAYNEQF

clone size: NA
V gene: TRBV18
J gene: TRBJ2-2
CDR3 protein: ASSSFRDLNTGELF

clone size: NA
V gene: TRBV7-2
J gene: TRBJ2-3
CDR3 protein: ASSLRASSGITDTQY

clone size: NA
V gene: TRBV20-1
J gene: TRBJ2-1
CDR3 protein: SASKSDEQF

clone size: once
V gene: TRBV11-2
J gene: TRBJ2-2
CDR3 protein: ASSRTSYSVTGELF

clone size: NA
V gene: TRBV5-6
J gene: TRBJ2-5
CDR3 protein: ASSPGTGGGTQY

clone size: NA
V gene: TRBV7-9
J gene: TRBJ1-3
CDR3 protein: ASSLWDSSGNTIY